This T cell receptor beta chain came from a study of regulatory T cells in long-lasting Graves disease. Across the study: Antithyroid drug exposure in newly diagnosed Graves' patients had lasted under 3 months.

Building of the TCR beta libraries involved iRepertoire HTBI primers and Arm-PCR of CDR3 regions. TCRdb re-called the multiplex PCR reads through MiXCR, storing one row per CDR3 protein. Here the sample spans roughly 500,000 distinct CDR3 sequences, around 13% being singletons. Time point here: newly diagnosed GD, antithyroid drugs for less than 3 months. PBMC RNA was the source of the TCR library. The patients were enrolled through endocrinology in Xi'an, China. There are 15 residues in the CDR3. Germline V gene data show CDR1 as MNHNS and CDR2 as SASEGT. This same sample was also part of a study on T cells in Graves' hyperthyroidism and ophthalmopathy. That report adds: Patients with uncontrolled infections, other autoimmune diseases, pregnancy or lactation were excluded. The HTBI primer set drove a first-round RT-PCR of the TCR CDR3.

This TCR was sampled from a woman in her twenties or thirties with Graves disease. The gene calls are TRBV6-1 and TRBJ2-2; 10 nucleotides align to TRBD1. The J call may be incorrect, as the DNA end agrees better with TRBJ1-1. Sequenced here: peripheral blood mononuclear cells (PBMCs), sampled at new diagnosis, from a patient treated with antithyroid drugs. This CDR3 reads CATQPGTGANTEAFF. The CDR3 DNA reads TGTGCCACCCAGCCGGGGACAGGGGCGAACACTGAAGCTTTCTTT.